This TCR beta chain was retrieved from a study of Graves' ophthalmopathy and Graves' hyperthyroidism. About the study: Peripheral blood sampling preceded any treatment and occurred at initial diagnosis. Notes on the study in general: The model achieved 55% to 71% sensitivity and around 78% specificity for ophthalmopathy progression. Sensitivity reached approximately 85% and specificity around 81% for a 13-signature model separating ophthalmopathy from stable hyperthyroidism.

Diagnoses were established from clinical symptoms, serum thyroxine, TRAb, thyroid ultrasound and orbital computed tomography. The sample holds many counts of this clonotype. Its antigen is unidentified. As the template, RNA transcripts were used to amplify TCR beta CDR3 regions. First-round RT-PCR with HTBI primers preceded a second-round multiplex PCR. TCRdb re-analysed the multiplex PCR reads in MiXCR, keeping a single row per CDR3 protein. The table has over 650,000 distinct CDR3 sequences, just over 40% seen once; the top ten hold over 2.5%. The sample consisted of peripheral blood. This sequence was found in an adult man with Graves' ophthalmopathy.

CDR3 DNA sequence: TGTGCCAGCAAGACAAACACAGATACGCAGTATTTT. This gives the protein CASKTNTDTQYF. The chain uses TRBV2 and TRBJ2-3; the D is unclear. Germline values: CDR1 SNHLY, CDR2 FYNNEI. The CDR3 sequence is 12 residues long. Trimming pared 7 bases from V and 2 bases from J, leaving 7 bases between.